This T cell receptor (beta chain) stems from a study of blood T cell repertoires in COVID-19. In this sample, this clone turned up once. Germline CDR1 reads SGHRS; CDR2 reads YFSETQ. V shed 5 bases, J shed 6 bases, and the junction held 5 bases outside the gene matches. This CDR3 has 13 residues. TCRdb keeps only in-frame clones here, not all; method: immunoSEQ multiplex PCR. The profile shows 55,000 to 70,000 clones, about nine tenths of them singletons. The chain links TRBV5-1 to TRBJ2-3, with 8 bases lining up with TRBD2. The material sequenced was peripheral blood. This receptor was taken from a woman older than 75 with COVID-19, enrolled during active disease. Written as DNA, the CDR3 is TGCGCCAGCAGTTTAGCGGGGCAGGATACGCAGTATTTT. Translation gives CASSLAGQDTQYF.